This TCR beta chain came from a study of T cells in Graves' hyperthyroidism and ophthalmopathy. To note about this clonotype: Antigen unknown. Mismatch with germline at one junction end may stem from a read error.

The study, taken as a whole, reports: The model forecast ophthalmopathy, anticipating it by a median around 6.9 months before onset. Most thyroid clonotypes that were expanded above 0.001 also turned up in blood.

Amplification yielded TCR beta CDR3 regions, with RNA transcripts as the source. The HTBI primer set was used in a first-round RT-PCR of the TCR CDR3. TCRdb independently ran MiXCR on the multiplex PCR reads; one entry per CDR3 protein. The repertoire includes roughly 700,000 distinct CDR3 sequences, 35% of them detected once, and approximately 31% sits in the top ten. Germline V gives CDR1 SGHTA, CDR2 FQGNSA. CDR3 length: 16 residues. Uncontrolled infections, other autoimmune diseases, pregnancy or lactation led to exclusion of patients. Thyroid ultrasound and orbital computed tomography, with clinical symptoms and serum thyroxine and TRAb, informed diagnoses.

The sequence derives from a woman aged 40-49 years with Graves' hyperthyroidism. The chain employs TRBV7-2 and TRBJ1-1; 8 positions match TRBD1. Specimen: blood. CDR3 in amino acids: CASSPRQGRSGTEAFF. The CDR3 bases are TGCGCCAGCAGCCCCCGACAGGGGAGGAGTGGCACTGAAGCTTTCTTT.